In its sample, the clone carrying this TCR beta chain was seen a few times. The protocol attached unique molecular identifiers to individual cDNA molecules. TCRdb recomputed calls from the 5' RACE reads with MiXCR, one row per CDR3 protein. This sample yields tens of thousands of distinct CDR3 sequences, of which 14% are seen a single time; around 3.6% belongs to the top ten. This sample stems from a study of early T cells in non-severe SARS-CoV-2 infection. This receptor was identified in an adult who was a healthcare worker with PCR-confirmed SARS-CoV-2 infection or an uninfected control (not recorded which). The sample in question was whole blood, obtained at baseline.

CDR3 sequence reads: CASSPQGKGYNEQFF. The CDR3 bases are TGTGCCAGCTCCCCCCAGGGGAAGGGCTACAATGAGCAGTTCTTC. This sequence joins TRBV18 and TRBJ2-1, with TRBD1 as a possible D gene (6 bases). Trimming stripped 6 bases from V and 3 bases from J, with 15 bases between. Germline loops: CDR1 KGHSH, CDR2 LQKENI. The CDR3 is 15 amino acids.